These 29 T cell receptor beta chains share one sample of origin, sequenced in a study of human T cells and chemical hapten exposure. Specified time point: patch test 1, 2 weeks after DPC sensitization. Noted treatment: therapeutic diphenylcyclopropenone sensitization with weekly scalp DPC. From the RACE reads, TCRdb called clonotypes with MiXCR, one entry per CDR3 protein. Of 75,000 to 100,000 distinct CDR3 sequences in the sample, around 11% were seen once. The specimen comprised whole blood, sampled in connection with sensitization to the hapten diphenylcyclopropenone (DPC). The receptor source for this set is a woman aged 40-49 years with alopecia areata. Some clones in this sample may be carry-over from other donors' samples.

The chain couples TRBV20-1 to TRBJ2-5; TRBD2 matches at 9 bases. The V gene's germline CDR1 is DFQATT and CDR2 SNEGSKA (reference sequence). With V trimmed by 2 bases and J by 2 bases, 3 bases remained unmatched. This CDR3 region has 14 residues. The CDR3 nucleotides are TGCAGTGCTAGAAGCCTAGCGGGACAAGAGACCCAGTACTTC. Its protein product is CSARSLAGQETQYF.

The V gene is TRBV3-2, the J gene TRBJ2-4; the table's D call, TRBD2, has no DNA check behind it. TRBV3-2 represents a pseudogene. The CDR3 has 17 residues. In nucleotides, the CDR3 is TGTGCCAGCAGCCAAGATGGGCGGGAACTAGCCAAAAACATTCAGTACTTC. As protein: CASSQDGRELAKNIQYF.

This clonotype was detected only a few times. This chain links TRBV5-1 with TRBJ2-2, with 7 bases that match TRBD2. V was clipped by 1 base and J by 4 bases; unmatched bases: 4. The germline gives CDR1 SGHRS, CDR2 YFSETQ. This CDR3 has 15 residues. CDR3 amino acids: CASSLQTSRTGELFF. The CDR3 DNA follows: TGCGCCAGCAGCTTGCAGACTAGCCGCACCGGGGAGCTGTTTTTT. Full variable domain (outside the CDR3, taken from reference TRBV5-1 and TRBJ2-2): KAGVTQTPRYLIKTRGQQVTLSCSPISGHRSVSWYQQTPGQGLQFLFEYFSETQRNKGNFPGRFSGRQFSNSRSEMNVSTLELGDSALYLCASSLQTSRTGELFFGEGSRLTVL.

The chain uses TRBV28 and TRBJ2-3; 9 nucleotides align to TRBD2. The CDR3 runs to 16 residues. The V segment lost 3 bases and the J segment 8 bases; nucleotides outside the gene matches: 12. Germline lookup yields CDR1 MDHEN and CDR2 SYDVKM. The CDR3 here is CASSFSRGETSGTQYF. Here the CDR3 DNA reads TGTGCCAGCAGTTTCTCACGCGGGGAGACTAGCGGTACGCAGTATTTT.

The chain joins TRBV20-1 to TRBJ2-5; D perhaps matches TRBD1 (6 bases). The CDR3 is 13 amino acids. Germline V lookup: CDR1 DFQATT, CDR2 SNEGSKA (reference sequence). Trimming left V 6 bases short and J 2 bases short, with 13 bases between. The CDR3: CSAKAQGQETQYF. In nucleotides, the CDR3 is TGCAGTGCCAAAGCCCAGGGGCAAGAGACCCAGTACTTC.

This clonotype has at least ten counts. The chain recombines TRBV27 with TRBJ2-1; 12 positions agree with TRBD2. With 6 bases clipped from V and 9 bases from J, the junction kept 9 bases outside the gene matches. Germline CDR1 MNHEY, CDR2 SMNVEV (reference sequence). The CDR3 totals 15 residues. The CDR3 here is CASRRLAGAITEQFF. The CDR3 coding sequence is TGTGCCAGCAGACGACTAGCGGGAGCAATCACTGAGCAGTTCTTC.

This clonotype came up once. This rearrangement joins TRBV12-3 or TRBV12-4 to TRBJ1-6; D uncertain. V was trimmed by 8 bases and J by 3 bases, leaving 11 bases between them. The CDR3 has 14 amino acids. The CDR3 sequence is CASAVNSYNSPLHF. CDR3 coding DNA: TGTGCCAGCGCCGTGAATAGCTATAATTCACCCCTCCACTTT.

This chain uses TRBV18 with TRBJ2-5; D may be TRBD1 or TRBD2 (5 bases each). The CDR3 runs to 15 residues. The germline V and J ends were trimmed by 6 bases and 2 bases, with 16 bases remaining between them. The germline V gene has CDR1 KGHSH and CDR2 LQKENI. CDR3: CASSRTPGPQETQYF. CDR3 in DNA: TGTGCCAGCTCTCGGACCCCGGGACCTCAAGAGACCCAGTACTTC.

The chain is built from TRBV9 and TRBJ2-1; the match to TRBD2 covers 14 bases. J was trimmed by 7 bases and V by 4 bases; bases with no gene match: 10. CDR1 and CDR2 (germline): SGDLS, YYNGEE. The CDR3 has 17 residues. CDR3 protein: CASSPQTSGRVGNEQFF. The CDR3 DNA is TGTGCCAGCAGCCCCCAGACTAGCGGGAGGGTAGGTAATGAGCAGTTCTTC.

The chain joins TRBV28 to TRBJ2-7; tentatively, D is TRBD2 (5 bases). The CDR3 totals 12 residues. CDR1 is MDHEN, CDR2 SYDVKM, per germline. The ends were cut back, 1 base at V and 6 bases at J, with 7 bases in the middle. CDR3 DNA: TGTGCCAGCAGTTTATACCGGGGCGAGCAGTACTTC. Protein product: CASSLYRGEQYF.

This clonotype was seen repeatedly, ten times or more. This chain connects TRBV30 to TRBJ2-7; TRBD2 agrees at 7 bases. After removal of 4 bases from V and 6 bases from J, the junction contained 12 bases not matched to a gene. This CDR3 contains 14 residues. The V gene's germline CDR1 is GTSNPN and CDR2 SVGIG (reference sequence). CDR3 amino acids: CAWTILAPHSEQYF. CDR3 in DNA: TGTGCCTGGACCATACTAGCGCCTCACTCCGAGCAGTACTTC. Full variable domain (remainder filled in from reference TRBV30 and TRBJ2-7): SQTIHQWPATLVQPVGSPLSLECTVEGTSNPNLYWYRQAAGRGLQLLFYSVGIGQISSEVPQNLSASRPQDRQFILSSKKLLLSDSGFYLCAWTILAPHSEQYFGPGTRLTVT.

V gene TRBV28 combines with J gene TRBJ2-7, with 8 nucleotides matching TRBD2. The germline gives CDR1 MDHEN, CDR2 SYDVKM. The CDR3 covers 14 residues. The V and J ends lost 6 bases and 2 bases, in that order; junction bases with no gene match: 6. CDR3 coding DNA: TGTGCCAGCAGCCGGTTCGGGGGGGCCTACGAGCAGTACTTC. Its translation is CASSRFGGAYEQYF. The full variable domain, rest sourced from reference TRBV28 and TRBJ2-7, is DVKVTQSSRYLVKRTGEKVFLECVQDMDHENMFWYRQDPGLGLRLIYFSYDVKMKEKGDIPEGYSVSREKKERFSLILESASTNQTSMYLCASSRFGGAYEQYFGPGTRLTVT.

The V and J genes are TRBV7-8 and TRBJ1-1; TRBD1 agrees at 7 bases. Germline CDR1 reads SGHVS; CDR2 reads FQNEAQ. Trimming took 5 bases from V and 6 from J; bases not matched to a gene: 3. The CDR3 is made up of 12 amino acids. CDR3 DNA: TGTGCCAGCAGCCCTGGACAGGCTGAAGCTTTCTTT. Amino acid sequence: CASSPGQAEAFF.

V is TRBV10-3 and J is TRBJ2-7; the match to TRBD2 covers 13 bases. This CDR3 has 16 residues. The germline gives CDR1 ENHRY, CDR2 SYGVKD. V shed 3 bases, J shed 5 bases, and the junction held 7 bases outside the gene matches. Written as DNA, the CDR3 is TGTGCCATCAGTGAAAGTGGGACTAGCGGGGACCACGAGCAGTACTTC. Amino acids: CAISESGTSGDHEQYF.

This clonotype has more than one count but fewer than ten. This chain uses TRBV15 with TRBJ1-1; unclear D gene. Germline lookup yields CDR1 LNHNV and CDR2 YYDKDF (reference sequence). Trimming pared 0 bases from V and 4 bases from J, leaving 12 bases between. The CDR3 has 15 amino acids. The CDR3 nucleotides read TGTGCCACCAGCAGAGATCGAGCAGACCCCACTGAAGCTTTCTTT. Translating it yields CATSRDRADPTEAFF.

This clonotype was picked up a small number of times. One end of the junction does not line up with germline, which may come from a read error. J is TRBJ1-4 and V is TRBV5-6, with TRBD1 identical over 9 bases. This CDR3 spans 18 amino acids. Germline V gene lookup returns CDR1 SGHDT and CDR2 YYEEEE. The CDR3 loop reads CVSSPAGTGIWANEKLFF. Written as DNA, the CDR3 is TGTGTCAGCAGCCCAGCCGGGACAGGGATCTGGGCTAATGAAAAACTGTTTTTT.

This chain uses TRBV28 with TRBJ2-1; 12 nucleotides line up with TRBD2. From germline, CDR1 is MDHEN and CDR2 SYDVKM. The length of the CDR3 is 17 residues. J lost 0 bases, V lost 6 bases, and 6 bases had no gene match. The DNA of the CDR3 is TGTGCCAGCAGCCTGGCGACTAGCGGGAGCTCCTACAATGAGCAGTTCTTC. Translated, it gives CASSLATSGSSYNEQFF.

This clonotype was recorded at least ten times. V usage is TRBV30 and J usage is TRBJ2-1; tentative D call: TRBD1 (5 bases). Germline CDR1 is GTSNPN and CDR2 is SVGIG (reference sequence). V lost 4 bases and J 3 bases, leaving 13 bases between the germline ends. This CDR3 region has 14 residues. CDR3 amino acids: CAWTGALSYNEQFF. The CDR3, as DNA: TGTGCCTGGACTGGGGCCCTCAGCTACAATGAGCAGTTCTTC.

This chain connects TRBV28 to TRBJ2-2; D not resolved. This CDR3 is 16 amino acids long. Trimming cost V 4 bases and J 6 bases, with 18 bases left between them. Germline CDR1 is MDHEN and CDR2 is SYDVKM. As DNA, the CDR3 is TGTGCCAGCAGTTCCTCATCCATGGGGTTCGCCGGGGAGCTGTTTTTT. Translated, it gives CASSSSSMGFAGELFF.

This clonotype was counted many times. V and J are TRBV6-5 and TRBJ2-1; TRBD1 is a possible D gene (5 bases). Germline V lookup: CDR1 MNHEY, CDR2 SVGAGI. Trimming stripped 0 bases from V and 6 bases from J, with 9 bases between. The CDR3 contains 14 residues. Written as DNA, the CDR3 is TGTGCCAGCAGTTACTCGATGGGGCCCAATGAGCAGTTCTTC. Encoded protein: CASSYSMGPNEQFF.

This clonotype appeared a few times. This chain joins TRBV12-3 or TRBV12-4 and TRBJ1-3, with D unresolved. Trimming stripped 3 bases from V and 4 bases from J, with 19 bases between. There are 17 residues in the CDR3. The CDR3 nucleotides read TGTGCCAGCAGTTTTTGGGCGGACGGAACGGAAGGAAACACCATATATTTT. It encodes CASSFWADGTEGNTIYF.

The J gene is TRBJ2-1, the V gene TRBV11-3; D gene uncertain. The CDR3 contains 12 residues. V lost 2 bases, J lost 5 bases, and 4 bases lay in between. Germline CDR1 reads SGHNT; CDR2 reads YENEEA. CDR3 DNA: TGTGCCAGCAGCTTACTACACAATGAGCAGTTCTTC. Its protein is CASSLLHNEQFF.

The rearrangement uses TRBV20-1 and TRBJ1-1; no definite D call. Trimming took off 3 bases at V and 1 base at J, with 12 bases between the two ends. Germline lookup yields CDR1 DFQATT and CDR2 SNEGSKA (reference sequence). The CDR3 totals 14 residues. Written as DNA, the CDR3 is TGCAGTGCTAGTCCTATGCCAGGGAACACTGAAGCTTTCTTT. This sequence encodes CSASPMPGNTEAFF.

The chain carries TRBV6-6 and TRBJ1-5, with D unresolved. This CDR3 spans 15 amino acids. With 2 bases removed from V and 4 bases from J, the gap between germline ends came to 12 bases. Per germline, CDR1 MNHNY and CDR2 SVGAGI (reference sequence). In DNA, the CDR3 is TGTGCCAGCAGTTACGGCGCCAGGAGGAATCAGCCCCAGCATTTT. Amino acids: CASSYGARRNQPQHF.

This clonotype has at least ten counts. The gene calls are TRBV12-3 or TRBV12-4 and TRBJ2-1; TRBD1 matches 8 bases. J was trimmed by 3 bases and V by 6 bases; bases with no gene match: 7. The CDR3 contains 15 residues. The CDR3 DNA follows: TGTGCCAGCAGGGGACAGGTTACACTCTACAATGAGCAGTTCTTC. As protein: CASRGQVTLYNEQFF.

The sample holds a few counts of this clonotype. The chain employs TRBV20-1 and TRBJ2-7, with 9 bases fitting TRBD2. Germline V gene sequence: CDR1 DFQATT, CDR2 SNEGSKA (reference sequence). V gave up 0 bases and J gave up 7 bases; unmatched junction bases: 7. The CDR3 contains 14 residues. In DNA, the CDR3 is TGCAGTGCTAGAGAGAGTAGCGGGAGAGGGGAGCAGTACTTC. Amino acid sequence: CSARESSGRGEQYF.

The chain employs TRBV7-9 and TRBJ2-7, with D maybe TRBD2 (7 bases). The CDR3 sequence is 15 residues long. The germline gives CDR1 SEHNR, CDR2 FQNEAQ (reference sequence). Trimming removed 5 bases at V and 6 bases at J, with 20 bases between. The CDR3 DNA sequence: TGTGCCAGCAGCCCCCCCGGGGGGCTAGTTCTCGAGCAGTACTTC. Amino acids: CASSPPGGLVLEQYF.

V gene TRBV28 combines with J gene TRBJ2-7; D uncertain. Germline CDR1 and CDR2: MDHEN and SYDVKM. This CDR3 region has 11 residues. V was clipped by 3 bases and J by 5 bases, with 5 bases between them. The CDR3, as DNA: TGTGCCAGCAGTTTTGCGAACGAGCAGTACTTC. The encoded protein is CASSFANEQYF.

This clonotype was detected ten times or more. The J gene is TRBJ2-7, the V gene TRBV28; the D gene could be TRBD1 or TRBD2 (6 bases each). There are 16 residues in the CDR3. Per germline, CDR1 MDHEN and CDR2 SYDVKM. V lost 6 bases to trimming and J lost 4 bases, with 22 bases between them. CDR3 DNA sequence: TGTGCCAGCAGCCCCCCGGAGGGGGTTTCCTTTTACGAGCAGTACTTC. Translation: CASSPPEGVSFYEQYF. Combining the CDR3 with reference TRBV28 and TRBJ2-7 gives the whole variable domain DVKVTQSSRYLVKRTGEKVFLECVQDMDHENMFWYRQDPGLGLRLIYFSYDVKMKEKGDIPEGYSVSREKKERFSLILESASTNQTSMYLCASSPPEGVSFYEQYFGPGTRLTVT.